This record concerns one TCR beta chain sequence. The antigen is undetermined. The record originates from a study of cytomegalovirus exposure and HLA in healthy donors. Study findings and constraints: Several V segments, TRBV6-2 and TRBV6-3 among them, could not be told apart and were dropped. A list of roughly 180 TCR beta chains associated with cytomegalovirus was given. The classifier reportedly diagnosed cytomegalovirus status with high specificity and sensitivity.

Use of 60 Vbeta and 13 Jbeta primers characterized the PCR. Assay used: immunoSEQ multiplex PCR; TCRdb lists only in-frame clones, some missing. Seen here are about 160,000 clones, approximately 79% observed once, and the top ten hold 4.3%. The germline V and J ends were trimmed by 6 bases and 3 bases, with 9 bases remaining between them. The CDR3 has 12 residues. Germline-derived CDR1 and CDR2 are MDHEN and SYDVKM. The sequence was obtained from a man between 35 and 55 years old in good health and CMV-seronegative. Source material: PBMCs. The chain couples TRBV28 to TRBJ2-7, with a weak D call TRBD1 (6 bases). Written as DNA, the CDR3 is TGTGCCAGCAGCAGGGGCGACTACGAGCAGTACTTC. Translation gives CASSRGDYEQYF.